This T cell receptor (beta chain) was profiled in a study of blood T cell repertoires in COVID-19. Study at large: The United States, Italy and Spain were the sources of the acute and convalescent COVID-19 samples.

Clones were sequenced by immunoSEQ multiplex PCR, and TCRdb holds only the in-frame ones, with some missing. Here the sample spans about 220,000 clones, over 75% being singletons. In assigning cohorts, the study relied on participant-reported clinical history. Sequencing was performed on PBMCs or T cells enriched from blood (not recorded which). The source of this sequence is a woman aged 18-29 years in a cohort exposed to, infected with or recovered from COVID-19 (not recorded which).

The CDR3: CASNKDRGGYEQYF. Here the CDR3 DNA reads TGTGCCAGCAATAAAGACAGGGGCGGGTACGAGCAGTACTTC. This chain links TRBV6-5 with TRBJ2-7; 8 bases align to TRBD1. The CDR3 sequence is 14 residues long. V dropped 7 bases and J dropped 4; count of bases not matched to a gene: 9. Germline CDR1 is MNHEY and CDR2 is SVGAGI.